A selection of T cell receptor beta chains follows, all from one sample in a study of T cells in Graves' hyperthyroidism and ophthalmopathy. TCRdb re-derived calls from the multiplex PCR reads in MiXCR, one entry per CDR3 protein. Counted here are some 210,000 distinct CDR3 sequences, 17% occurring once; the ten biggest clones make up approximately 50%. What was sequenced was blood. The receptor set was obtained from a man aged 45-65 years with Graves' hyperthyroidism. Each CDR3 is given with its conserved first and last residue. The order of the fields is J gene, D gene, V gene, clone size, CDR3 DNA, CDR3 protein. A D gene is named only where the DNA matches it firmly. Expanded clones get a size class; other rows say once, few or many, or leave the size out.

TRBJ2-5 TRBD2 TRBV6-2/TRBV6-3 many TGTGCCAGCAGTTACTCGGGTAGGACTAGCGGGGCCCAAGAGACCCAGTACTTC CASSYSGRTSGAQETQYF
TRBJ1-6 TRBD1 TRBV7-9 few TGTGCCAGCAGCTCCTACGCTGGGACAGGGAATTCACCCCTCCACTTT CASSSYAGTGNSPLHF
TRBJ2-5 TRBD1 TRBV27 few TGTGCCAGCAGTCCCCCCCGACAGGGGTTACAAGAGACCCAGTACTTC CASSPPRQGLQETQYF
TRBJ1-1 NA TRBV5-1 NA TGCGCCAGCAGCCAGCAGGGGCCGGGCACTGAAGCTTTCTTT CASSQQGPGTEAFF
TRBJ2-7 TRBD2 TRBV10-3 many TGTGCCATCCTGGATCCTAGTAGCGGGGCCTACGAGCAGTACTTC CAILDPSSGAYEQYF
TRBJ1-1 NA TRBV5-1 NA TGCGCCAGCAGCTTGCCAGAAAGCGGCACTGAAGCTTTCTTT CASSLPESGTEAFF
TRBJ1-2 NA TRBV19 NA TGTGCCAGTAGGGACCTTACTTCTCTAACATATGGCTACACCTTC CASRDLTSLTYGYTF
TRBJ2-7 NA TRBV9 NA TGTGCCAGCAGCGTAGACGGCGCTGGACCCTACGAGCAGTACTTC CASSVDGAGPYEQYF
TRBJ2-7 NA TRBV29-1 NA TGCAGCGTCTCGCGAGGGCAGGTAATGGACGAGCAGTACTTC CSVSRGQVMDEQYF
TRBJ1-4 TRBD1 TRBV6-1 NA TGTGCCAGCAGTACTGACAGGGGAGGTGAAAAACTGTTTTTT CASSTDRGGEKLFF
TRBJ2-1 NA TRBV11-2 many TGTGCCAGCAGCTTAGCCAGGGCCGACAATGAGCAGTTCTTC CASSLARADNEQFF
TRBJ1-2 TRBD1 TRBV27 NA TGTGCCAGCAAAACAGGGGGGGACTATGGCTACACCTTC CASKTGGDYGYTF
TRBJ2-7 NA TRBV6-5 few TGTGCCAGCAGTTACCAGGGAACCTACGAGCAGTACTTC CASSYQGTYEQYF
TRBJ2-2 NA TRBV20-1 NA TGCAGTGCTAGGGCGGGTCTAAACGGCGAGCTGTTTTTT CSARAGLNGELFF
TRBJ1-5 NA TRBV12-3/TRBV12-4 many TGTGCCAGCAGTTTCACGATACTAGATCAGCCCCAGCATTTT CASSFTILDQPQHF
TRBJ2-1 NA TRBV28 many TGTGCCAGCAGTTTAGGTGGGAGCTCTCTAAACTACAATGAGCAGTTCTTC CASSLGGSSLNYNEQFF
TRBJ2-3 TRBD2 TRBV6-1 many TGTGCCGCCGGACTAGCGGACACAGATACGCAGTATTTT CAAGLADTDTQYF
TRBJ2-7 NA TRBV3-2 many TGTGCCAGCATCGGCAGACTAGCGGGTATGACCTACGAGCAGTACTTC CASIGRLAGMTYEQYF
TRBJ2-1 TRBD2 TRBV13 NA TGTGCCAGCAGCTTAGGGGGACTAGCGGGACTGTACAATGAGCAGTTCTTC CASSLGGLAGLYNEQFF
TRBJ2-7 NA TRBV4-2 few TGTGCCAGCAGCCAAGATCTTGGCACTCTGGTCGAGCAGTACTTC CASSQDLGTLVEQYF
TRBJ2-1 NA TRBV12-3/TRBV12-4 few TGTGCCAGCGGCTACAATGAGCAGTTCTTC CASGYNEQFF
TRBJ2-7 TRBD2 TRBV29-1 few TGCAGCGTTCGCCGGACTAGCGGGAGGGCCTACGAGCAGTACTTC CSVRRTSGRAYEQYF
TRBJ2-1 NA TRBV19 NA TGTGCCAGTAGTCCGATACGCGGGTCCTCCTACAATGAGCAGTTCTTC CASSPIRGSSYNEQFF
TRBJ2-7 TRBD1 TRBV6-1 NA TGTGCCAGCAGACGCCGGGACAGGGCCTACGAGCAGTACTTC CASRRRDRAYEQYF
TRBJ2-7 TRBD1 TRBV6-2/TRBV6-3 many TGTGCCAGCAGCAACTCGGGACAGGGGAGCTACGAGCAGTACTTC CASSNSGQGSYEQYF
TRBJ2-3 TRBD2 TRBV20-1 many TGCAGTGCGGGCGGGAGGGCCCGGGGCACAGATACGCAGTATTTT CSAGGRARGTDTQYF
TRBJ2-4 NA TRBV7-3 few TGTGCCAGCAGCTTATGGGGCGATACGGGCAACATTCAGTACTTC CASSLWGDTGNIQYF
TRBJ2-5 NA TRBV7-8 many TGTGCCAGCAGCTTAGTTTGGGGCAGACAAGAGACCCAGTACTTC CASSLVWGRQETQYF
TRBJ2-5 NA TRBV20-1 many TGCAGTGCTGGGGTCCTGGGCGGCCCTCAAGAGACCCAGTACTTC CSAGVLGGPQETQYF
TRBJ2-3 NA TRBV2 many TGTGCCAGCAGCGCGGACTTCACCTCCACAGATACGCAGTATTTT CASSADFTSTDTQYF
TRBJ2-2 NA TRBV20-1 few TGCAGTGCTAGAGATCCGTATGACCCGAACACCGGGGAGCTGTTTTTT CSARDPYDPNTGELFF
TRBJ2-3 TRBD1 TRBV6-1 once TGTGCCAGCAGTAAACAGGGGACAGATACGCAGTATTTT CASSKQGTDTQYF
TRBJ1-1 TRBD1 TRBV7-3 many TGTGCCAGCAGCAAACAGGGGTTTAACACTGAAGCTTTCTTT CASSKQGFNTEAFF
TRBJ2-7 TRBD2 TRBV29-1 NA TGCAGCGTTGGGGAGGGTTTCTACGAGCAGTACTTC CSVGEGFYEQYF
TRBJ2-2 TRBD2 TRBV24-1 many TGTGCCACCAGTGATCCACGGGGGGCCGGGGAGCTGTTTTTT CATSDPRGAGELFF
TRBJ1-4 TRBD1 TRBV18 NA TGTGCCAGCTCACCGCCGGGACAGACTAATGAAAAACTGTTTTTT CASSPPGQTNEKLFF
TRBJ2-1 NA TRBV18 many TGTGCCAGCTCACCCCCTGGGACTTTCACCTACAATGAGCAGTTCTTC CASSPPGTFTYNEQFF
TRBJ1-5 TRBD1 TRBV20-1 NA TGCAGTGCTAGAGATCCACTACGACAGGGTAGCAATCAGCCCCAGCATTTT CSARDPLRQGSNQPQHF
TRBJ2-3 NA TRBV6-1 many TGTGCCAGCATCAGGGGCGAAGGCACAGATACGCAGTATTTT CASIRGEGTDTQYF
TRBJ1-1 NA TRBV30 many TGTGCCTGGATCTCCCCGACAGCTAACACTGAAGCTTTCTTT CAWISPTANTEAFF